Each of the 24 T cell receptor beta chains below was sequenced from the same sample in a study of T-cell reconstitution after alpha-beta-depleted transplantation in children. Researchers prepared the TCRbeta library using unique molecular identifiers, the study reports. A single record per CDR3 protein comes from TCRdb applying MiXCR to the PCR reads. The sample consists of just over 7,500 distinct CDR3 sequences, roughly 12% of them appearing once. The starting material was PBMCs, mostly from graft donor cells, obtained 60 days after TCRalphabeta/CD19-depleted stem cell transplant. All receptors come from a patient younger than 10 who had a stem cell transplant for inherited bone marrow failure, so the T cells may come from the graft donor.

This clonotype was counted ten times or more. The chain carries TRBV7-9 and TRBJ2-5; 7 bases align to TRBD1. CDR3 length equals 15 residues. Germline CDR1 and CDR2: SEHNR and FQNEAQ (reference sequence). Losses at the gene ends were 4 bases for V and 2 bases for J; bases not matched to a gene: 7. CDR3 sequence: CASSSSLGQQETQYF. The CDR3 nucleotides are TGTGCCAGCAGCTCATCCCTGGGACAGCAAGAGACCCAGTACTTC. Looking up the rest from reference TRBV7-9 and TRBJ2-5 gives the full variable domain: DTGVSQNPRHKITKRGQNVTFRCDPISEHNRLYWYRQTLGQGPEFLTYFQNEAQLEKSRLLSDRFSAERPKGSFSTLEIQRTEQGDSAMYLCASSSSLGQQETQYFGPGTRLLVL.

This clonotype has a count of ten or more. This chain connects TRBV5-4 to TRBJ1-4; 11 nucleotides line up with TRBD1. In germline, CDR1 is SGHNT, CDR2 YYREEE (reference sequence). The CDR3 has 16 amino acids. V lost 4 bases and J lost 5; bases outside the gene matches: 7. The CDR3 reads CASSARTGGINEKLFF. As DNA, the CDR3 is TGTGCCAGCAGCGCCCGGACAGGGGGCATCAATGAAAAACTGTTTTTT.

The table lists this clonotype with many counts. At one of its ends the junction is not consistent with the germline gene, which may arise from a read error. V usage is TRBV24-1 and J usage is TRBJ2-3; TRBD2 aligns across 9 bases. This CDR3 has 13 residues. Germline V gives CDR1 KGHDR, CDR2 SFDVKD. Written as DNA, the CDR3 is TGTGCCACCAGTGATTTATCGACTAGCGGAAGACATTTT. This codes for CATSDLSTSGRHF.

This rearrangement joins TRBV12-3 or TRBV12-4 to TRBJ2-5, with TRBD2 identical over 9 bases. V lost 11 bases, J lost 9 bases, and 25 bases stayed unmatched. This CDR3 has 17 amino acids. CDR3 coding DNA: TGTGCCTTCAGTTTGTTTCTAGGGCTAGCGGGAACACGGTCCCAGTACTTC. It yields the protein CAFSLFLGLAGTRSQYF.

The chain couples TRBV12-3 or TRBV12-4 to TRBJ2-4, with unresolved D. Trimming cost V 4 bases and J 0 bases, with 13 bases left between them. This CDR3 comprises 16 residues. The CDR3 sequence is CASSSFSLAAKNIQYF. The CDR3 nucleotides are TGTGCCAGCAGTTCCTTTTCCCTGGCAGCCAAAAACATTCAGTACTTC.

This clonotype was recorded many times. The chain recombines TRBV7-9 with TRBJ2-1, with 11 bases lining up with TRBD2. The CDR3 length is 14 residues. V was clipped by 2 bases and J by 10 bases; unmatched bases: 4. The germline V gene has CDR1 SEHNR and CDR2 FQNEAQ (reference sequence). The DNA for the CDR3 is TGTGCCAGCAGCTTATCGGCTAGCGGGAGGGAGCAGTTCTTC. Protein sequence: CASSLSASGREQFF. Supplemented by reference TRBV7-9 and TRBJ2-1, the full variable domain reads DTGVSQNPRHKITKRGQNVTFRCDPISEHNRLYWYRQTLGQGPEFLTYFQNEAQLEKSRLLSDRFSAERPKGSFSTLEIQRTEQGDSAMYLCASSLSASGREQFFGPGTRLTVL.

This clonotype has at least ten counts. This chain connects TRBV28 to TRBJ1-1; 7 bases agree with TRBD1. This CDR3 contains 17 residues. Germline values: CDR1 MDHEN, CDR2 SYDVKM. Germline trimming cut 7 bases from V and 1 base from J; bases unmatched to any gene: 15. The CDR3, as DNA: TGTGCCAGCAACCTCCCGCTTAAGGGGGCCGAGAACACTGAAGCTTTCTTT. Amino acid sequence: CASNLPLKGAENTEAFF. Based on the CDR3 plus reference TRBV28 and TRBJ1-1, the full variable domain is DVKVTQSSRYLVKRTGEKVFLECVQDMDHENMFWYRQDPGLGLRLIYFSYDVKMKEKGDIPEGYSVSREKKERFSLILESASTNQTSMYLCASNLPLKGAENTEAFFGQGTRLTVV.

This clonotype showed up many times. The CDR3 nucleotides read TGTGCCAGCAGTTTAGGGGTACGACAGGGGAGCACAGATACGCAGTATTTT. This sequence encodes CASSLGVRQGSTDTQYF. The chain recombines TRBV12-3 or TRBV12-4 with TRBJ2-3; 8 nucleotides agree with TRBD1. V trimming: 1 base; J trimming: 0 bases; junction bases outside the gene matches: 6. This CDR3 is built from 17 residues.

This clonotype was observed many times. The rearrangement uses TRBV4-3 and TRBJ2-1; possible D gene TRBD1, 6 bases. The length of the CDR3 is 20 residues. The V gene's germline CDR1 is LGHNA and CDR2 YSLEER. The ends were cut back, 2 bases at V and 2 bases at J, with 25 bases in the middle. The CDR3 protein is CASSQTQVFATGQTYNEQFF. For the CDR3, the DNA is TGCGCCAGCAGCCAAACCCAAGTCTTTGCGACAGGTCAAACCTACAATGAGCAGTTCTTC.

This clonotype was detected many times. The chain joins TRBV5-1 to TRBJ2-2; tentative D call: TRBD2 (5 bases). Trimming stripped 1 base from V and 2 bases from J, with 9 bases between. CDR3 length: 15 amino acids. The germline V gene encodes CDR1 SGHRS and CDR2 YFSETQ. CDR3 in amino acids: CASSLLLVNTGELFF. CDR3 DNA sequence: TGCGCCAGCAGCTTGCTACTAGTCAACACCGGGGAGCTGTTTTTT.

In its sample, this clonotype was seen many times. V and J are TRBV7-9 and TRBJ2-3; 7 bases match TRBD1. Losses at the gene ends were 2 bases for V and 0 bases for J; bases not matched to a gene: 11. Germline-derived CDR1 and CDR2 are SEHNR and FQNEAQ (reference sequence). This CDR3 is built from 18 residues. CDR3 sequence reads: CASSLPQGEFFSTDTQYF. CDR3 nucleotides: TGTGCCAGCAGCTTACCCCAGGGGGAGTTTTTTAGCACAGATACGCAGTATTTT.

This clonotype is labeled as medium-sized. The genes are TRBV6-2 or TRBV6-3 and TRBJ1-5; D is undetermined. The CDR3 contains 16 residues. Looked up from germline, CDR1 is MNHEY and CDR2 is SVGEGT. V lost 2 bases and J 0 bases, leaving 11 bases between the germline ends. CDR3 nucleotide sequence: TGTGCCAGCAGTTACGCCAAATACTATAGCAATCAGCCCCAGCATTTT. Translating it yields CASSYAKYYSNQPQHF.

This clonotype was seen ten or more times. The chain employs TRBV20-1 and TRBJ1-2; 8 nucleotides line up with TRBD1. V was clipped by 3 bases and J by 7 bases; unmatched bases: 7. The CDR3 is 13 amino acids. Germline V gives CDR1 DFQATT, CDR2 SNEGSKA (reference sequence). CDR3 coding DNA: TGCAGTGCTAGGGATGGACAGGGTCCTGGCTACACCTTC. It yields the protein CSARDGQGPGYTF.

This clonotype has ten or more counts. This chain connects TRBV18 to TRBJ1-5; possible D gene TRBD1, 5 bases. The CDR3 spans 13 residues. Germline loops: CDR1 KGHSH, CDR2 LQKENI. V was trimmed by 1 base and J by 7 bases, leaving 8 bases between them. The CDR3 coding sequence is TGTGCCAGCTCACCACGGGGCTCCCAGCCCCAGCATTTT. Amino acid sequence: CASSPRGSQPQHF. Looking up the rest from reference TRBV18 and TRBJ1-5 gives the full variable domain: NAGVMQNPRHLVRRRGQEARLRCSPMKGHSHVYWYRQLPEEGLKFMVYLQKENIIDESGMPKERFSAEFPKEGPSILRIQQVVRGDSAAYFCASSPRGSQPQHFGDGTRLSIL.

This clonotype was detected many times. V is TRBV29-1 and J is TRBJ1-5, with D tentatively TRBD1 (6 bases). Germline CDR1 reads SQVTM; CDR2 reads ANQGSEA. The CDR3 is made up of 14 amino acids. The V end was cut by 7 bases, the J end by 0 bases, with 13 bases between. The CDR3 DNA reads as TGCAGCGCCCGGACAGCGATTAGCAATCAGCCCCAGCATTTT. Translating it yields CSARTAISNQPQHF.

This clonotype was seen ten or more times. This chain links TRBV9 with TRBJ2-7; D gene ambiguous. Deletions cut 0 bases from V and 3 bases from J, with 7 bases between. Germline CDR1 reads SGDLS; CDR2 reads YYNGEE. The CDR3 sequence is 13 residues long. The CDR3 reads CASSVGGNYEQYF. The CDR3 DNA reads TGTGCCAGCAGCGTAGGGGGAAACTACGAGCAGTACTTC. Variable domain in full (rest from reference TRBV9 and TRBJ2-7): DSGVTQTPKHLITATGQRVTLRCSPRSGDLSVYWYQQSLDQGLQFLIQYYNGEERAKGNILERFSAQQFPDLHSELNLSSLELGDSALYFCASSVGGNYEQYFGPGTRLTVT.

This clonotype was detected ten times or more. The chain uses TRBV12-3 or TRBV12-4 and TRBJ1-5; D may be TRBD1 (5 bases). This CDR3 has 13 residues. Between the trimmed V and J ends, which lost 8 bases and 7 bases, there was a span of 15 bases. The CDR3 DNA follows: TGTGCCAGCCGTCGTGAGGGGCGGCAGCCCCAGCATTTT. It is translated as CASRREGRQPQHF.

This clonotype was recorded many times. This may stem from a read error, because a much larger clone lies one nucleotide away. This rearrangement joins TRBV7-9 to TRBJ2-7; a possible D gene is TRBD2 (5 bases). The CDR3 length is 12 residues. The germline V and J ends were trimmed by 3 bases and 8 bases, with 11 bases remaining between them. Germline CDR1 reads SEHNR; CDR2 reads FQNEAQ (reference sequence). CDR3 sequence: CASSFWRAKQYF. CDR3 DNA sequence: TGTGCCAGCAGCTTCTGGCGGGCGAAGCAGTACTTC.

Ten or more counts support this clonotype. The V and J genes are TRBV7-2 and TRBJ2-7; 7 nucleotides agree with TRBD2. CDR1 and CDR2 from the germline V gene are SGHTA and FQGNSA. The V segment lost 5 bases and the J segment 0 bases; nucleotides outside the gene matches: 4. This CDR3 region has 14 residues. The CDR3 reads CASSPQRGSYEQYF. CDR3 DNA sequence: TGTGCCAGCAGCCCCCAGCGGGGCTCCTACGAGCAGTACTTC.

This clonotype was found many times. The chain combines TRBV6-5 with TRBJ2-7, with TRBD1 matching over 9 bases. There are 15 residues in the CDR3. Germline CDR1 MNHEY, CDR2 SVGAGI. The ends lost 6 bases at V and 3 bases at J; junction bases unmatched: 9. The chain's CDR3 is CASRGGQGTIYEQYF. CDR3 coding DNA: TGTGCCAGCAGGGGGGGACAGGGCACAATCTACGAGCAGTACTTC.

This clonotype was found many times. The chain employs TRBV19 and TRBJ1-2; D is unclear. Between the trimmed V and J ends, which lost 4 bases and 0 bases, there was a span of 18 bases. Germline CDR1 and CDR2: LNHDA and SQIVND (reference sequence). The CDR3 is 17 amino acids. The CDR3 loop reads CASSSDGRQLANYGYTF. The CDR3 DNA reads TGTGCCAGTAGTAGCGACGGACGGCAGTTAGCTAACTATGGCTACACCTTC.

This clonotype was observed many times. This chain connects TRBV6-2 or TRBV6-3 to TRBJ2-1; 14 bases are shared with TRBD2. The CDR3 runs to 18 residues. V shed 6 bases, J shed 10 bases, and the junction held 17 bases outside the gene matches. Germline V gene sequence: CDR1 MNHEY, CDR2 SVGEGT. The CDR3 DNA follows: TGTGCCAGCAGGCACACCACTCCGGGACTAGCGGGAGTTGAAGAGCAGTTCTTC. Translation: CASRHTTPGLAGVEEQFF.

This clonotype was observed many times. The genes are TRBV20-1 and TRBJ2-5; TRBD2 matches 12 bases. This CDR3 has 13 residues. After removal of 6 bases from V and 6 bases from J, the junction contained 5 bases not matched to a gene. Germline V gene lookup returns CDR1 DFQATT and CDR2 SNEGSKA (reference sequence). DNA for the CDR3: TGCAGTGCGAGAACTAGCGGGGGGAAGACCCAGTACTTC. Translation: CSARTSGGKTQYF.

This clonotype was seen many times. The V call is TRBV28, the J call TRBJ2-2; tentatively, D is TRBD2 (6 bases). CDR1 and CDR2 from the germline V gene are MDHEN and SYDVKM. Trimming took 6 bases from V and 7 from J, leaving 12 bases between them. The CDR3 runs to 13 residues. CDR3 nucleotides: TGTGCCAGCAGAACGACTAGTCACGGGGAGCTGTTTTTT. This gives the protein CASRTTSHGELFF.